One sample yielded the 32 T cell receptor beta chains listed below, sequenced in a study of Graves' ophthalmopathy and Graves' hyperthyroidism. TCR beta CDR3 amplification used RNA transcripts. Second-round multiplex PCR followed a first-round RT-PCR using HTBI primers. TCRdb fed the multiplex PCR reads into MiXCR, producing one record per CDR3 protein. The data show around 1,000,000 distinct CDR3 sequences, about two fifths seen once. The sample was peripheral blood or thyroid tissue (not recorded which). The origin of the receptors is an adult man with Graves' hyperthyroidism.

Only a few counts were recorded for this clonotype. The V call is TRBV5-4, the J call TRBJ2-7; no reliable D call. The V gene's germline CDR1 is SGHNT and CDR2 YYREEE (reference sequence). The germline V and J ends were trimmed by 3 bases and 0 bases, with 10 bases remaining between them. The CDR3 length is 14 residues. Here the CDR3 DNA reads TGTGCCAGCAGCTCCCCTCTAAGCTCCTACGAGCAGTACTTC. Translated: CASSSPLSSYEQYF.

The gene calls are TRBV2 and TRBJ2-7, with a tentative D call TRBD2 (5 bases). The germline gives CDR1 SNHLY, CDR2 FYNNEI. V was trimmed by 8 bases and J by 7 bases, leaving 15 bases between them. The CDR3 has 12 residues. This chain's CDR3 is CASCPSGREQYF. The CDR3 DNA is TGTGCCAGCTGCCCGAGTGGGAGAGAGCAGTACTTC.

This clonotype was detected ten times or more. The rearrangement uses TRBV20-1 and TRBJ2-2; 7 bases align to TRBD1. CDR1 and CDR2 from the germline V gene are DFQATT and SNEGSKA (reference sequence). The CDR3 runs to 14 residues. The V and J ends lost 3 bases and 4 bases, in that order; junction bases with no gene match: 5. CDR3 nucleotides: TGCAGTGCTAGCCCGGGACAGCGCACCGGGGAGCTGTTTTTT. It translates to CSASPGQRTGELFF.

This clonotype was recorded many times. This rearrangement joins TRBV7-9 to TRBJ1-4; D perhaps matches TRBD1 (5 bases). The CDR3 length is 16 residues. Trimming took off 3 bases at V and 8 bases at J, with 19 bases between the two ends. Germline CDR1 is SEHNR and CDR2 is FQNEAQ (reference sequence). The CDR3: CASSFPSRAGWEKLFF. DNA of the CDR3: TGTGCCAGCAGCTTTCCTTCCAGGGCGGGCTGGGAAAAACTGTTTTTT. Looking up the rest from reference TRBV7-9 and TRBJ1-4 gives the full variable domain: DTGVSQNPRHKITKRGQNVTFRCDPISEHNRLYWYRQTLGQGPEFLTYFQNEAQLEKSRLLSDRFSAERPKGSFSTLEIQRTEQGDSAMYLCASSFPSRAGWEKLFFGSGTQLSVL.

As regards this clonotype: This sequence may be a read error, since a much larger clone differs from it by one base. Lacking the conserved final phenylalanine or tryptophan, this CDR3 likely reflects a read error. The chain carries TRBV14 and TRBJ2-7; the D is unclear. Trimming removed 1 base from V and 6 bases from J, with 4 bases in between. Germline V gene lookup returns CDR1 SGHDN and CDR2 FVKESK. The CDR3 consists of 11 residues. The CDR3 sequence is CASSQAVEQYL. The CDR3 DNA is TGTGCCAGCAGCCAAGCTGTCGAGCAGTACTTA.

The CDR3 spells CASSTLGTPEAFF. In nucleotides, the CDR3 is TGTGCCAGCAGTACCCTGGGCACCCCTGAAGCTTTCTTT. This chain links TRBV6-5 with TRBJ1-1; no clear D gene. The CDR3 extends over 13 amino acids. CDR1 is MNHEY, CDR2 SVGAGI, per germline. The germline V and J ends were trimmed by 5 bases and 6 bases, with 13 bases remaining between them.

The chain couples TRBV10-3 to TRBJ2-7, with 8 bases lining up with TRBD1. Germline assignment: CDR1 ENHRY and CDR2 SYGVKD. V dropped 6 bases and J dropped 3; count of bases not matched to a gene: 4. This CDR3 contains 13 residues. CDR3 nucleotides: TGTGCCATCAGGGGAGGACAGGGCTACGAGCAGTACTTC. This codes for CAIRGGQGYEQYF.

This clonotype was counted at least ten times. The chain links TRBV7-2 to TRBJ2-5, with 11 bases matching TRBD2. The CDR3 has 15 residues. In germline, CDR1 is SGHTA, CDR2 FQGNSA. V was pared by 6 bases and J by 4 bases, with 7 bases of the junction left unmatched. This CDR3 reads CASSHPGLAGETQYF. DNA for the CDR3: TGTGCCAGCAGTCATCCTGGACTAGCGGGAGAGACCCAGTACTTC.

The V and J genes are TRBV5-1 and TRBJ2-5; 12 nucleotides align to TRBD2. The V gene end was trimmed by 5 bases and the J gene end by 4 bases; junction bases not matched to a gene: 24. The CDR3 is 21 residues long. Germline V gene sequence: CDR1 SGHRS, CDR2 YFSETQ. CDR3 coding DNA: TGCGCCAGCAGTTCCAACAATAGACTAGCGGGAGAGGTTGCACCCCTAGAGACCCAGTACTTC. This codes for CASSSNNRLAGEVAPLETQYF.

This sequence joins TRBV12-3 or TRBV12-4 and TRBJ2-2, with D uncertain. The V gene lost 6 bases and the J gene lost 7 bases, with 6 bases spanning the gap. This CDR3 has 11 amino acids. The CDR3 DNA is TGTGCCAGCAGAGGAGTCGGGGAGCTGTTTTTT. This sequence encodes CASRGVGELFF.

This clonotype turned up a few times. An end of the junction does not agree with germline; a read error may underlie this. V gene TRBV12-3 or TRBV12-4 combines with J gene TRBJ1-4; no definite D call. The CDR3 runs to 15 residues. The CDR3 region is CASSSPLGRDEKLFF. CDR3 sequence (DNA): TGTGCTAGCAGTTCCCCCCTAGGGCGGGATGAAAAACTGTTTTTT.

This clonotype was recorded a few times. V is TRBV5-1 and J is TRBJ2-7, with TRBD1 matching 8 bases. The V segment lost 1 base and the J segment 6 bases; nucleotides outside the gene matches: 9. The CDR3 runs 15 residues. CDR1 and CDR2 (germline): SGHRS, YFSETQ. This CDR3 is CASSLWDRRLGEQYF. The CDR3 region has the DNA TGCGCCAGCAGCTTGTGGGACAGGAGACTCGGCGAGCAGTACTTC.

Ten or more counts support this clonotype. The V and J genes are TRBV10-3 and TRBJ1-1, with TRBD1 matching over 8 bases. The CDR3 has 14 amino acids. The germline CDR1 and CDR2 sequences are ENHRY and SYGVKD. The junction had 7 bases not matched to a gene; V was cut back by 10 bases and J by 0 bases. The CDR3 region has the DNA TGTGCCAGCGACAGGGGTGGGATGAACACTGAAGCTTTCTTT. Its translation is CASDRGGMNTEAFF.

This clonotype was observed a handful of times. V gene TRBV15 combines with J gene TRBJ2-5; a possible D gene is TRBD1 (7 bases). Germline CDR1 is LNHNV and CDR2 is YYDKDF (reference sequence). The CDR3 is 16 residues long. The V end lost 1 base, the J end lost 4 bases, and 16 bases lay between the germline ends. The CDR3 DNA follows: TGTGCCACCAGCAGAGGGCGGGAACCAGGGGGAGAGACCCAGTACTTC. Amino acids: CATSRGREPGGETQYF.

The chain combines TRBV12-3 or TRBV12-4 with TRBJ1-6; maybe TRBD1 (6 bases). CDR3 length equals 13 residues. V lost 5 bases, J lost 11 bases, and 13 bases lay in between. DNA for the CDR3: TGTGCCAGCAGTACCCCCGGACAGCCACCCCTCCACTTT. It encodes CASSTPGQPPLHF.

This clonotype was observed many times. The J gene is TRBJ1-2, the V gene TRBV7-2, with a possible D match to TRBD1 (5 bases). This CDR3 contains 15 residues. Trimming took off 1 base at V and 4 bases at J, with 13 bases between the two ends. Germline V gene data show CDR1 as SGHTA and CDR2 as FQGNSA. CDR3 nucleotide sequence: TGTGCCAGCAGCTTAGAGGGGCCCGGGGGCTATGGCTACACCTTC. This sequence encodes CASSLEGPGGYGYTF.

This clonotype was picked up many times. This sequence joins TRBV20-1 and TRBJ1-3; a possible D gene is TRBD1 (6 bases). Trimming took 6 bases from V and 6 from J, leaving 15 bases between them. Germline V gives CDR1 DFQATT, CDR2 SNEGSKA (reference sequence). The length of the CDR3 is 13 residues. The CDR3 spells CSAQQGSENTIYF. The DNA for the CDR3 is TGCAGTGCCCAACAGGGTTCGGAAAACACCATATATTTT.

The table lists this clonotype with a few counts. The CDR3 nucleotides are TGTGCCAGCAGTCCCTATGGCAGGAGCTCCTACGAGCAGTACTTC. As protein: CASSPYGRSSYEQYF. The chain carries TRBV12-3 or TRBV12-4 and TRBJ2-7; D unclear. The V and J ends lost 5 bases and 0 bases respectively, with 14 bases between them. CDR3 length: 15 residues.

The chain is built from TRBV24-1 and TRBJ2-5, with 11 positions matching TRBD1. The J call may be wrong; the DNA end is better matched by TRBJ2-1. The CDR3 consists of 17 residues. Germline V gene lookup returns CDR1 KGHDR and CDR2 SFDVKD. The CDR3 is CATSGQVGTGGVNEQFF. The CDR3 DNA is TGTGCCACCAGTGGCCAGGTTGGGACAGGGGGTGTCAATGAGCAGTTCTTC.

The rearrangement uses TRBV29-1 and TRBJ1-1, with 7 bases fitting TRBD1. This CDR3 contains 11 residues. V lost 4 bases to trimming and J lost 8 bases; unmatched junction nucleotides: 4. CDR1 and CDR2 from the germline V gene are SQVTM and ANQGSEA. For the CDR3, the DNA is TGCAGCGTTGTCGGGGACAGCGAAGCTTTCTTT. Residues: CSVVGDSEAFF.

In its sample, this clonotype was seen a few times. The chain links TRBV7-2 to TRBJ2-2; tentatively, D is TRBD2 (6 bases). CDR3 length equals 17 residues. Germline CDR1 is SGHTA and CDR2 is FQGNSA. Trimming left V 5 bases short and J 1 base short, with 17 bases between. The CDR3 DNA sequence: TGTGCCAGCAGCCATCCCGAGAATAGCGGGAACACCGGGGAGCTGTTTTTT. Its translation is CASSHPENSGNTGELFF.

V usage is TRBV4-3 and J usage is TRBJ1-1; D is undetermined. The CDR3 sequence is 14 residues long. V lost 1 base to trimming and J lost 0 bases, with 6 bases between them. The V gene's germline CDR1 is LGHNA and CDR2 YSLEER. CDR3 sequence reads: CASSQGMLNTEAFF. CDR3 nucleotide sequence: TGCGCCAGCAGCCAAGGAATGCTGAACACTGAAGCTTTCTTT.

The CDR3 region has the DNA TGTGCCAGCAGCCGCACCGGGACTAGCGACACCGGGGAGCTGTTTTTT. This translates into CASSRTGTSDTGELFF. The chain links TRBV12-3 or TRBV12-4 to TRBJ2-2; TRBD2 matches 10 bases. This CDR3 is built from 16 residues. J gave up 3 bases and V 6 bases, and 7 bases lay outside the gene matches.

The chain recombines TRBV4-3 with TRBJ2-7, with D maybe TRBD1 (6 bases). V dropped 0 bases and J dropped 2 bases, with 11 bases sitting between them. The CDR3 runs to 15 residues. Germline loops: CDR1 LGHNA, CDR2 YSLEER. The DNA for the CDR3 is TGCGCCAGCAGCCAAGATTACAGGGTTCCCTACGAGCAGTACTTC. This sequence encodes CASSQDYRVPYEQYF.

The chain carries TRBV29-1 and TRBJ1-3; D unclear. Trimming removed 4 bases at V and 8 bases at J, with 12 bases between. The CDR3 has 12 amino acids. CDR1 is SQVTM, CDR2 ANQGSEA, per germline. CDR3 residues: CSVVSGGYTIYF. The CDR3 DNA reads as TGCAGCGTTGTATCTGGAGGCTACACCATATATTTT.

This clonotype has ten or more counts. V gene TRBV2 combines with J gene TRBJ1-2; no firm D call. CDR3 length: 18 amino acids. CDR1 is SNHLY, CDR2 FYNNEI, per germline. Trimming took off 2 bases at V and 1 base at J, with 20 bases between the two ends. In nucleotides, the CDR3 is TGTGCCAGCAGTGAATACCCTGCCGGGGTCACGGATAACTATGGCTACACCTTC. This codes for CASSEYPAGVTDNYGYTF. Drawing the rest from reference TRBV2 and TRBJ1-2, the complete variable domain is EPEVTQTPSHQVTQMGQEVILRCVPISNHLYFYWYRQILGQKVEFLVSFYNNEISEKSEIFDDQFSVERPDGSNFTLKIRSTKLEDSAMYFCASSEYPAGVTDNYGYTFGSGTRLTVV.

There are many counts of this clonotype. The chain combines TRBV20-1 with TRBJ1-5; D gene uncertain. The germline V gene encodes CDR1 DFQATT and CDR2 SNEGSKA (reference sequence). The CDR3 runs to 17 residues. The V and J ends lost 1 base and 2 bases respectively, with 18 bases between them. CDR3: CSARVDPRFAGNQPQHF. The CDR3 region has the DNA TGCAGTGCTAGAGTGGACCCCAGGTTCGCCGGCAATCAGCCCCAGCATTTT.

This clonotype was seen many times. Compared with germline, one end of the junction differs, possibly owing to a read error. This chain links TRBV25-1 with TRBJ1-6; TRBD1 matches at 11 bases. CDR1 and CDR2 from the germline V gene are MGHDK and SYGVNS. The CDR3 covers 15 residues. CDR3 loop: CASSDGTGGNSPLHF. In DNA, the CDR3 is TGCGCCAGCAGCGATGGGACAGGGGGTAACTCACCCCTCCACTTT.

The chain combines TRBV6-1 with TRBJ1-4; maybe TRBD1 (6 bases). Trimming removed 5 bases from V and 4 bases from J, with 8 bases in between. The germline V gene has CDR1 MNHNS and CDR2 SASEGT. The CDR3 contains 13 residues. The CDR3 DNA reads TGTGCCAGCAGTAGGACAGTTAATGAAAAACTGTTTTTT. It encodes CASSRTVNEKLFF.

This clonotype was seen just once. The chain is built from TRBV29-1 and TRBJ2-1; no clear D gene. This CDR3 comprises 13 residues. CDR1 and CDR2 from the germline V gene are SQVTM and ANQGSEA. Trimming shortened V by 1 base and J by 7 bases, and 11 bases separated the two germline ends. CDR3 protein: CSVEVSWANEQFF. Written as DNA, the CDR3 is TGCAGCGTTGAAGTAAGCTGGGCAAATGAGCAGTTCTTC.

The rearrangement links TRBV29-1 to TRBJ1-2; the match to TRBD1 covers 7 bases. After removal of 3 bases from V and 4 bases from J, the junction contained 11 bases not matched to a gene. The length of the CDR3 is 15 residues. The germline V gene has CDR1 SQVTM and CDR2 ANQGSEA. The CDR3 DNA reads as TGCAGCGTTGATCCCTCGCAGGGGGGAACCTATGGCTACACCTTC. Amino acid sequence: CSVDPSQGGTYGYTF. Together with reference TRBV29-1 and TRBJ1-2, the CDR3 gives the full variable domain: SAVISQKPSRDICQRGTSLTIQCQVDSQVTMMFWYRQQPGQSLTLIATANQGSEATYESGFVIDKFPISRPNLTFSTLTVSNMSPEDSSIYLCSVDPSQGGTYGYTFGSGTRLTVV.

This chain links TRBV9 with TRBJ2-7; D possibly corresponds to TRBD2 (6 bases). Trimming stripped 4 bases from V and 0 bases from J, with 11 bases between. The CDR3 sequence is 14 residues long. Germline V gene sequence: CDR1 SGDLS, CDR2 YYNGEE. The CDR3 nucleotides read TGTGCCAGCAGCCAACTGGGACTCTCCTACGAGCAGTACTTC. Protein product: CASSQLGLSYEQYF.